The 3 T cell receptor beta chains below all came from one sample that was sequenced in a study of OX40 agonist ivuxolimab in advanced cancers. Using immunoSEQ multiplex PCR, the repertoire was profiled, and TCRdb retains in-frame clones only, with some absent. The sample lists tens of thousands of clones; roughly 88% were seen once. This material consisted of CD4+ or CD8+ T cells sorted from blood, taken in a trial of the OX40 agonist ivuxolimab. The source of these receptors is an adult with an advanced solid tumor such as melanoma, head and neck, liver or kidney cancer.

The rearrangement uses TRBV11-2 and TRBJ2-1; possible D gene TRBD2, 5 bases. Germline V lookup: CDR1 SGHAT, CDR2 FQNNGV. The CDR3 length is 15 residues. V lost 0 bases and J lost 9, with 15 bases in between. The CDR3 here is CASSLDRVGAGEQFF. The CDR3 region has the DNA TGTGCCAGCAGCTTAGATCGCGTGGGAGCAGGTGAGCAGTTCTTC. Variable domain in full (rest from reference TRBV11-2 and TRBJ2-1): EAGVAQSPRYKIIEKRQSVAFWCNPISGHATLYWYQQILGQGPKLLIQFQNNGVVDDSQLPKDRFSAERLKGVDSTLKIQPAKLEDSAVYLCASSLDRVGAGEQFFGPGTRLTVL.

In DNA form, the CDR3 reads TGTGCCAGCAGCTTAACCCACGGTCAAGGGAGCACTGAAGCTTTCTTT. This sequence encodes CASSLTHGQGSTEAFF. This rearrangement joins TRBV7-3 to TRBJ1-1; no definite D call. The CDR3 sequence is 16 residues long. Between the trimmed V and J ends, which lost 0 bases and 4 bases, there was a span of 15 bases. Germline V lookup: CDR1 SGHTA, CDR2 FQGTGA.

This clone was detected only a few times. J is TRBJ2-1 and V is TRBV5-1, with TRBD2 matching 8 bases. The ends lost 4 bases at V and 4 bases at J; junction bases unmatched: 22. This CDR3 region has 20 residues. The germline gives CDR1 SGHRS, CDR2 YFSETQ. CDR3 in amino acids: CASSRSGLEKISRGYNEQFF. CDR3 DNA: TGCGCCAGCAGCCGGTCGGGACTAGAAAAGATAAGTCGGGGGTACAATGAGCAGTTCTTC.